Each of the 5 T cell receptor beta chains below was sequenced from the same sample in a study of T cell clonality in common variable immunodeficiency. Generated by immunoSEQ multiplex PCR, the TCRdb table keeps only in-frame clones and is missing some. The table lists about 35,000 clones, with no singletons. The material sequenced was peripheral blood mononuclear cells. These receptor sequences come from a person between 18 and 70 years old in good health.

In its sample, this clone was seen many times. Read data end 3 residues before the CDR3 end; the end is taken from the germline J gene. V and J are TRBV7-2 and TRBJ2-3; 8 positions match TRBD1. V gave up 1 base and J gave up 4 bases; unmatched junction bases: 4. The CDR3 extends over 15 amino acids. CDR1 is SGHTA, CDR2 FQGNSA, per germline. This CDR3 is CASSLGGQGADTQYF. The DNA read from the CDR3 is TGTGCCAGCAGCTTAGGTGGACAGGGCGCAGATACG.

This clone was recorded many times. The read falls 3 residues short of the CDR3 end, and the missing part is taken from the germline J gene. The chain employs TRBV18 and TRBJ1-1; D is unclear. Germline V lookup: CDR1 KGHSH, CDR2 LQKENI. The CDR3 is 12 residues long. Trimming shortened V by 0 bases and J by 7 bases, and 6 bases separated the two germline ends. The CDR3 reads CASSPPVGEAFF. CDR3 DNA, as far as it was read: TGTGCCAGCTCACCACCGGTCGGTGAA.

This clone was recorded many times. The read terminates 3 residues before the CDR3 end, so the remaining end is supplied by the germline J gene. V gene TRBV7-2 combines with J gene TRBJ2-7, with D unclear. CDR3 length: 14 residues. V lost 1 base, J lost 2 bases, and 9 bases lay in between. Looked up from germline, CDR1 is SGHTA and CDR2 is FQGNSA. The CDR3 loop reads CASSLDIAPYEQYF. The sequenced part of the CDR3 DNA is TGTGCCAGCAGCTTAGATATAGCTCCCTACGAG.

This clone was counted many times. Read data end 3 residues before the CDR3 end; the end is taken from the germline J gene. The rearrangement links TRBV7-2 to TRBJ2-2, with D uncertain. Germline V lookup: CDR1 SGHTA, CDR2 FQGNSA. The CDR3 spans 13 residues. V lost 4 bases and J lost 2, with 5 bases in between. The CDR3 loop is CASSYLNTGELFF. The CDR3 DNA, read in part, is TGTGCCAGCAGCTACTTAAACACCGGGGAG.

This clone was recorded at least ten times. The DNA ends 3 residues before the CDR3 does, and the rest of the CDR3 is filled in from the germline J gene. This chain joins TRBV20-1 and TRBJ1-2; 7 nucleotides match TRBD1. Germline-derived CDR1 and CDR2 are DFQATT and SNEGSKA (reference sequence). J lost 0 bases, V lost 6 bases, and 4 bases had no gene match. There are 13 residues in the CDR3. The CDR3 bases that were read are TGCAGTGCCGAGGACAGGTCTAACTATGGC. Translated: CSAEDRSNYG. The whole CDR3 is CSAEDRSNYGYTF.